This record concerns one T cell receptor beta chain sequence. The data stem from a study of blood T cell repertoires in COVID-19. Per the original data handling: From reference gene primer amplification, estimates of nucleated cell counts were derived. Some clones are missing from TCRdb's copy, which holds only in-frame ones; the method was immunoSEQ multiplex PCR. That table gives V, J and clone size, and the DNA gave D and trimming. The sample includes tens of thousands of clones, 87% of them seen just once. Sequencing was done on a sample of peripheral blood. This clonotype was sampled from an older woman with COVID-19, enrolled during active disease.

The CDR3 here is CASGLGTSPSTQHF. CDR3 in DNA: TGTGCTAGTGGTTTAGGGACAAGCCCTTCTACCCAGCATTTT. The genes are TRBV12-5 and TRBJ1-5; the D gene is possibly TRBD1 (6 bases). Trimming left V 3 bases short and J 11 bases short, with 17 bases between. The germline V gene has CDR1 LGHNT and CDR2 FRNRAP. This CDR3 spans 14 amino acids.